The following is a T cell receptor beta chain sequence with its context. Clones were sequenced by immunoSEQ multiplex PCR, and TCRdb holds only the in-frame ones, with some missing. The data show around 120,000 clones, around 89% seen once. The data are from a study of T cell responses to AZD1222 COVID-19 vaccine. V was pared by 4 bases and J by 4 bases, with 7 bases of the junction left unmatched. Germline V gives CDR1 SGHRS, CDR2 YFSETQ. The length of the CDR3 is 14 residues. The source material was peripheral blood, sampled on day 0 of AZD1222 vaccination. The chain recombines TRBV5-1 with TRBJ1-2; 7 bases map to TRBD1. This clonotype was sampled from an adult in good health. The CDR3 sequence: CASSETTGTYGYTF. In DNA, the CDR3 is TGCGCCAGCAGCGAAACGACAGGGACCTATGGCTACACCTTC.